This T cell receptor (beta chain) was captured by sequencing in a study of T-cell memory formation after mild COVID-19. In the study overall: The study found TCR clusters largely donor specific.

TCRdb ran MiXCR on the 5' RACE reads and lists one entry per CDR3 protein. The sample includes approximately 60,000 distinct CDR3 sequences, more than 8% of them seen just once. This clonotype was detected many times. Sequenced: PBMCs or a T cell subset sorted from them (not recorded which). This sequence was found in a man aged 18 to 29 who had mild COVID-19 (a few samples of this study predate the infection). Cell type and time point are not known.

CDR3 sequence reads: CASSFGQDTDTQYF. The CDR3 nucleotides read TGCGCCAGCAGCTTTGGACAGGACACAGATACGCAGTATTTT. The chain carries TRBV5-1 and TRBJ2-3; 7 bases line up with TRBD1. The ends lost 2 bases at V and 2 bases at J; junction bases unmatched: 2. The V gene's germline CDR1 is SGHRS and CDR2 YFSETQ. This CDR3 has 14 residues.